This T cell receptor beta chain was captured in a study of human T cells and chemical hapten exposure. Germline loops: CDR1 SGHAT, CDR2 FQNNGV. This CDR3 is 15 amino acids long. Trimming left V 2 bases short and J 1 base short, with 10 bases between. TCRdb fed the RACE reads into MiXCR, producing one record per CDR3 protein. The sample yields about 400,000 distinct CDR3 sequences, more than 5% seen once. This clonotype was detected many times. Stated time point: patch test 2, 6 weeks after DPC sensitization. Sample treatment: therapeutic diphenylcyclopropenone sensitization with weekly scalp DPC. The clonotype was recovered from a woman between 18 and 30 years old with alopecia areata. Some clones in this sample may be carry-over from other donors' samples. Sequenced here: whole blood, sampled in connection with sensitization to the hapten diphenylcyclopropenone (DPC). The rearrangement uses TRBV11-2 and TRBJ2-3; weak D call: TRBD1 (6 bases). CDR3 region: CASSLMAGGTDTQYF. The DNA of the CDR3 is TGTGCCAGCAGCTTAATGGCAGGGGGCACAGATACGCAGTATTTT.